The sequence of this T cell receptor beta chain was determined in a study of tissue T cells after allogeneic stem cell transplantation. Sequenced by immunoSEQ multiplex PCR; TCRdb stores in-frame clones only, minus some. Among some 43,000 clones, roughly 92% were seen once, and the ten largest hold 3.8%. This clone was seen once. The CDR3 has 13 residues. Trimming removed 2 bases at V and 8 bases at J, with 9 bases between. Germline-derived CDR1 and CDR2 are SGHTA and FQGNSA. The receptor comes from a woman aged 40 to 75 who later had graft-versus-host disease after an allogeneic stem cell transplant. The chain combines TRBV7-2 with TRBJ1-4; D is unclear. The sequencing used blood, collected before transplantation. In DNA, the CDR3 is TGTGCCAGCAGCTTATGGTTAGGGGAAAAACTGTTTTTT. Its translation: CASSLWLGEKLFF.